This TCR beta chain was sequenced for a study of CD8 T cells in Susac syndrome. Across the study: At the time of blood draw, patients with Susac syndrome were therapy-naive, receiving corticosteroids, or receiving intravenous immunoglobulin alone.

Reverse transcription of about 0.45 to 1 ug RNA used random hexamers. TCRdb used MiXCR to reprocess the immunoSEQ multiplex PCR reads, holding one entry per CDR3 protein. The data contain more than 85,000 distinct CDR3 sequences, around 94% of them singletons. From blood CD8+ and CD4+ T cells, TCR beta sequences were generated. This CDR3 is built from 13 residues. V was cut by 2 bases and J by 2 bases, with 1 base left in between. CDR1 is LNHDA and CDR2 is SQIVND in the germline V gene (reference sequence). The TCR originated in a human donor with Susac syndrome. This chain links TRBV19 with TRBJ2-6; D is ambiguous. Sequencing was performed on CD4+ T cells from PBMCs. This CDR3 is CASSITGANVLTF. In DNA, the CDR3 is TGTGCCAGTAGTATAACTGGGGCCAACGTCCTGACTTTC. The full variable domain, in which reference TRBV19 and TRBJ2-6 provide the parts outside the CDR3, is DGGITQSPKYLFRKEGQNVTLSCEQNLNHDAMYWYRQDPGQGLRLIYYSQIVNDFQKGDIAEGYSVSREKKESFPLTVTSAQKNPTAFYLCASSITGANVLTFGAGSRLTVL.